This entry concerns a single TCR beta chain. Its target is unknown. This specimen comes from a study of blood T cells in healthy people across ages. The use of a sample-barcoded 5' primer and a J-beta primer mix characterized a second PCR of about 6 to 11 cycles. TCRdb passed the 5' RACE reads through MiXCR, listing each CDR3 protein once. The sample includes hundreds of thousands of distinct CDR3 sequences, more than 45% of them seen just once. Study conclusions and caveats: Older individuals had lower TCR beta diversity per million T cells (the decline was roughly linear).

This CDR3 comprises 15 residues. The germline V and J ends were trimmed by 0 bases and 8 bases, with 16 bases remaining between them. Germline CDR1 is ENHRY and CDR2 is SYGVKD. The V call is TRBV10-3, the J call TRBJ1-1, with no clear D. The receptor was derived from a man between 25 and 39 years old in good health. Specimen: blood. Here the CDR3 reads CAISESRDAGEEAFF. CDR3 nucleotide sequence: TGTGCCATCAGTGAGTCGAGAGACGCAGGAGAGGAAGCTTTCTTT.